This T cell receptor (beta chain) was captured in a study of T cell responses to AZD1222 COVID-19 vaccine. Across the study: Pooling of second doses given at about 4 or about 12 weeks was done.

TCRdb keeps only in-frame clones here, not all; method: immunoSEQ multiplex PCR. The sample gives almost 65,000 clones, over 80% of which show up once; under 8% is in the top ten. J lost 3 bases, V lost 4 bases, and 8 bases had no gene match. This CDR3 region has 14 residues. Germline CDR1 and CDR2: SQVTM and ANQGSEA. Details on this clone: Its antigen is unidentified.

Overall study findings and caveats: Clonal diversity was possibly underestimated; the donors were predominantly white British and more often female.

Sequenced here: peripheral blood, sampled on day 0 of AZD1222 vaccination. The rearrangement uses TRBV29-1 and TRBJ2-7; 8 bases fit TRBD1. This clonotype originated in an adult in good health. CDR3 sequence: CSVAMTGVSYEQYF. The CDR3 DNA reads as TGCAGCGTTGCGATGACAGGGGTAAGCTACGAGCAGTACTTC.